This entry lists 5 T cell receptor beta chains sequenced from one sample in a study of CD8 T cells in Susac syndrome. Random hexamers served to reverse transcribe about 0.5 to 1 ug RNA. TCRdb ran MiXCR on the immunoSEQ multiplex PCR reads and lists one entry per CDR3 protein. Of roughly 120,000 distinct CDR3 sequences in the sample, over 85% were seen once. Sequenced input: CD4+ T cells from PBMCs. The receptor source for this set is a human donor in good health.

This chain uses TRBV29-1 with TRBJ1-1, with TRBD1 as a possible D gene (6 bases). The V gene's germline CDR1 is SQVTM and CDR2 ANQGSEA. This CDR3 contains 13 residues. V was cut by 5 bases and J by 5 bases, with 15 bases left in between. The CDR3 spells CSVLDRLGTEAFF. CDR3 DNA: TGCAGCGTTCTCGACAGGCTGGGAACTGAAGCTTTCTTT.

The rearrangement links TRBV20-1 to TRBJ2-3; 12 bases map to TRBD2. The CDR3 is 15 residues long. Unmatched junction bases numbered 4, after V lost 0 bases and J lost 6 bases. The germline V gene encodes CDR1 DFQATT and CDR2 SNEGSKA (reference sequence). The CDR3 DNA reads TGCAGTGCTAGAGATAGACTAGCGGGAGCCGATACGCAGTATTTT. It yields the protein CSARDRLAGADTQYF.

The rearrangement joins TRBV4-1 to TRBJ2-2; 10 nucleotides line up with TRBD1. The CDR3 loop spans 18 amino acids. Germline V gene data show CDR1 as MGHRA and CDR2 as YSYEKL. Losses at the gene ends were 3 bases for V and 6 bases for J; bases not matched to a gene: 13. The CDR3 reads CASSQSYIWDRGAGELFF. DNA of the CDR3: TGCGCCAGCAGCCAGTCCTATATTTGGGACAGGGGAGCCGGGGAGCTGTTTTTT.

This clonotype was observed a single time. The chain uses TRBV10-3 and TRBJ1-2; no reliable D call. Germline V gene lookup returns CDR1 ENHRY and CDR2 SYGVKD. CDR3 length: 17 amino acids. The V end lost 6 bases, the J end lost 7 bases, and 27 bases lay between the germline ends. CDR3 in DNA: TGTGCCATCAGACCCTCGAGGAGGGAGTCAAGGCTGGGTGGCTACACCTTC. Protein product: CAIRPSRRESRLGGYTF.

J is TRBJ2-4 and V is TRBV7-2; 8 bases line up with TRBD1. V was clipped by 4 bases and J by 10 bases; unmatched bases: 3. The CDR3 covers 12 residues. Germline V gene lookup returns CDR1 SGHTA and CDR2 FQGNSA. CDR3 bases: TGTGCCAGCAGCTCCCAGGGGGCGATTCAGTACTTC. Protein product: CASSSQGAIQYF.